These T cell receptor beta chains were read from a single sample in a study of cytomegalovirus exposure and HLA in healthy donors. Using immunoSEQ multiplex PCR, the repertoire was profiled, and TCRdb retains in-frame clones only, with some absent. The data hold some 150,000 clones, with around 82% observed a single time. Sequencing was done on a sample of PBMCs. Source of these receptors: a woman in her 50s in good health and CMV-seropositive. The CDR3 runs from the conserved cysteine through the conserved F or W. The D gene is left open where the match is weak. The size of a clone is reported for some rows only, either as once, few or many, or as a class for expanded clones.

TRBJ1-5 | TRBV28 | TRBD1 | few | TGTGCCAGCAGTACCTCGGGACAGGGCGATCAGCCCCAGCATTTT | CASSTSGQGDQPQHF
TRBJ1-2 | TRBV21-1 | NA | NA | TGTGCCAGCAGCAAGTGCGGAGGGCTGTCCTTCTATGGCTACACCTTC | CASSKCGGLSFYGYTF
TRBJ1-2 | TRBV6-6 | NA | NA | TGTGCCAGCAGTTACGCGTCCGCAGGGCTTCGGAGTGGCTACACCTTC | CASSYASAGLRSGYTF
TRBJ1-1 | TRBV6-5 | NA | NA | TGTGCCAGCATCTCCGGGACAAGGGAAGCTTTCTTT | CASISGTREAFF
TRBJ2-1 | TRBV9 | NA | once | TGTGCCAGCAGCTCCTTCCAGGTTAGCTCCTACAATGAGCAGTTCTTC | CASSSFQVSSYNEQFF
TRBJ1-1 | TRBV19 | NA | NA | TGTGCCAGTAGTATCCGGGCCGCAGGGTTGTACACTGAAGCTTTCTTT | CASSIRAAGLYTEAFF
TRBJ1-1 | TRBV18 | TRBD1 | NA | TGTGCCAGCTCGCCCCAGGGGGCGGAAGCTTTCTTT | CASSPQGAEAFF
TRBJ2-3 | TRBV5-6 | NA | NA | TGTGCCAGCAGCTTGCGTGTGGGGCACGGCACAGATACGCAGTATTTT | CASSLRVGHGTDTQYF
TRBJ2-7 | TRBV7-9 | TRBD1 | NA | TGTGCCAGCAGCAAAACAGGGGGCTTGCTGTACGAGCAGTACTTC | CASSKTGGLLYEQYF
TRBJ2-3 | TRBV5-6 | TRBD2 | once | TGTGCCAGCAGGGGCCCCTCGCGGGGGGAGACAGATACGCAGTATTTT | CASRGPSRGETDTQYF
TRBJ2-7 | TRBV15 | TRBD2 | NA | TGTGCCACCAGCCCCTATAGCGGGCGTTCCTACGAGCAGTACTTC | CATSPYSGRSYEQYF
TRBJ2-1 | TRBV5-5 | NA | NA | TGTGCCAGCAGCTTGATGTGGTCAAGGGGAATCCGGCTCGATGAGCAGTTCTTC | CASSLMWSRGIRLDEQFF
TRBJ2-7 | TRBV11-2 | NA | NA | TGTGCCAGCAGCTTAGAACGGTACTCCTACGAGCAGTACTTC | CASSLERYSYEQYF
TRBJ2-7 | TRBV7-9 | TRBD2 | NA | TGTGCCAGCAGTTTTACTAGCGGTCCCTACGAGCAGTACTTC | CASSFTSGPYEQYF
TRBJ2-3 | TRBV7-2 | TRBD2 | NA | TGTGCCAGCAGCTTTAGCGGGGGGGGCACAGATACGCAGTATTTT | CASSFSGGGTDTQYF
TRBJ2-2 | TRBV7-2 | TRBD2 | NA | TGTGCCAGCAGCTTACCTGTTACGGGGGGGCTTAGCGGGGAGCTGTTTTTT | CASSLPVTGGLSGELFF
TRBJ1-4 | TRBV4-1 | NA | NA | TGCGCCAGCAGCCAAGACATCGGGGGGTTCGGTGAAAAACTGTTTTTT | CASSQDIGGFGEKLFF
TRBJ1-4 | TRBV5-4 | NA | NA | TGTGCCAGCAGCTTTGGGCAGGGGGAAAAACTGTTTTTT | CASSFGQGEKLFF
TRBJ2-1 | TRBV9 | TRBD2 | NA | TGTGCCAGCAGCGAGACGGGCGGGGGACCTAATGAGCAGTTCTTC | CASSETGGGPNEQFF
TRBJ1-2 | TRBV6-1 | TRBD1 | NA | TGTGCCAGCAGCTCTCCGACAGGGGGCTACTATGGCTACACCTTC | CASSSPTGGYYGYTF
TRBJ1-2 | TRBV6-1 | TRBD1 | NA | TGTGCCAGCAGTGATCCGGGACAGAACTATGGCTACACCTTC | CASSDPGQNYGYTF
TRBJ1-5 | TRBV7-2 | NA | NA | TGTGCCAGCAGCTCGGCAGGGATCCAGCCCCAGCATTTT | CASSSAGIQPQHF
TRBJ2-2 | TRBV19 | NA | NA | TGTGCCAGTAGTATGCGGGCGAACACCGGGGAGCTGTTTTTT | CASSMRANTGELFF
TRBJ1-1 | TRBV29-1 | NA | NA | TGCAGCATGAAGACTAATCTGGACACTGAAGCTTTCTTT | CSMKTNLDTEAFF
TRBJ1-1 | TRBV7-9 | NA | NA | TGTGCCAGCAGCCTAACTTTCAGGGCTTTCTTT | CASSLTFRAFF
TRBJ2-7 | TRBV30 | TRBD1 | NA | TGTGCCTGGAGTAGAGAATACAGGGGCCACGAGCAGTACTTC | CAWSREYRGHEQYF
TRBJ2-3 | TRBV12-5 | NA | few | TGTGCTAGTGGTTGCGGGGACAGCCTAACCTTCCCTAGCACAGATACGCAGTATTTT | CASGCGDSLTFPSTDTQYF
TRBJ1-2 | TRBV7-2 | TRBD1 | NA | TGTGCCAGCAGCTTAGGGGCTTCAGGGGGGTATGGCTACACCTTC | CASSLGASGGYGYTF
TRBJ2-7 | TRBV9 | NA | NA | TGTGCCAGCAGCGCAGCCGGGACACACGACTACGAGCAGTACTTC | CASSAAGTHDYEQYF
TRBJ2-2 | TRBV2 | TRBD1 | NA | TGTGCCAGCAGTGAGGACAGGGCGAACACCGGGGAGCTGTTTTTT | CASSEDRANTGELFF
TRBJ2-7 | TRBV13 | TRBD2 | NA | TGTGCCAGCAGCCCAAACACCGGACTAGCGGGGGCTTTGGGTGGCGAGCAGTACTTC | CASSPNTGLAGALGGEQYF
TRBJ1-1 | TRBV6-1 | TRBD1 | NA | TGTGCCAGCACCGACAGGGCCAGGAGCACTGAAGCTTTCTTT | CASTDRARSTEAFF
TRBJ1-1 | TRBV14 | TRBD1 | few | TGTGCCAGCAGCCTACGGACAGGGCGCAACACTGAAGCTTTCTTT | CASSLRTGRNTEAFF
TRBJ1-2 | TRBV13 | TRBD1 | NA | TGTGCCAGCAGCGACAGGGAAACCATCTATGGCTACACCTTC | CASSDRETIYGYTF
TRBJ2-2 | TRBV5-1 | TRBD1 | NA | TGCGCCAGCAGCTCACCCGACAGGGCCACCGGGGAGCTGTTTTTT | CASSSPDRATGELFF
TRBJ1-2 | TRBV9 | NA | few | TGTGCCAGCAGCGAAGATACAGGGAGGGACTATGGCTACACCTTC | CASSEDTGRDYGYTF
TRBJ2-7 | TRBV19 | NA | NA | TGTGCCAGTAGTCCATCTACCTACGAGCAGTACTTC | CASSPSTYEQYF
TRBJ1-6 | TRBV19 | NA | NA | TGTGCCAGTAGTATCGGGATATCAAATTCACCCCTCCACTTT | CASSIGISNSPLHF
TRBJ2-7 | TRBV30 | NA | NA | TGTGCCTGGAGTTTGGTCGGCTACGAGCAGTACTTC | CAWSLVGYEQYF
TRBJ1-4 | TRBV6-4 | NA | NA | TGTGCCAGCCTTACTGTACAGGTTCGGGAACTGTTTTTT | CASLTVQVRELFF
TRBJ2-1 | TRBV9 | TRBD2 | NA | TGTGCCAGCAGCGTGCACGGGGGGAGTGATGAGCAGTTCTTC | CASSVHGGSDEQFF
TRBJ2-7 | TRBV28 | TRBD1 | NA | TGTGCCAGCAGTTTCGGACAGGGGTACGAGCAGTACTTC | CASSFGQGYEQYF
TRBJ2-1 | TRBV9 | NA | NA | TGTGCCAGCACACGATCCCTCCGGGGGAATGAGCAGTTCTTC | CASTRSLRGNEQFF
TRBJ1-4 | TRBV2 | NA | NA | TGTGCCAGCAGTGAGGAGGTGGGTCGACTTGGAAAACTGTTTTTT | CASSEEVGRLGKLFF
TRBJ2-7 | TRBV27 | NA | NA | TGTGCCAGCAGTAAGAGCCATTCCTACGAGCAGTACTTC | CASSKSHSYEQYF
TRBJ1-2 | TRBV5-1 | TRBD1 | once | TGCGCCAGCAGCCCGGGACAGGAGTCCGGCTACACCTTC | CASSPGQESGYTF